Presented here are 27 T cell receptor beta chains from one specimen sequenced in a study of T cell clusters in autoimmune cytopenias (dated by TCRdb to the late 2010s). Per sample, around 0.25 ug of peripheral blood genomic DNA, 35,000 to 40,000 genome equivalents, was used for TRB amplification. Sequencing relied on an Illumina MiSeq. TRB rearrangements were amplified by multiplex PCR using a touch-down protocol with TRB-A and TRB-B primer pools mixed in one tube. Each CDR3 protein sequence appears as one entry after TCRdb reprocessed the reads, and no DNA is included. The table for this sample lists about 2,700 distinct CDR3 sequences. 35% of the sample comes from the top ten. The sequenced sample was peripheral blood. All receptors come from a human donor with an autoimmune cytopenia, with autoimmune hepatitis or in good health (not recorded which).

The CDR3 sequence is CASSREGTGLYSNQPQHF. The chain recombines TRBV6-5 with TRBJ1-5; TCRdb reports TRBD1, a call that lacks DNA to check it against. The CDR3 spans 18 residues. Germline assignment: CDR1 MNHEY and CDR2 SVGAGI.

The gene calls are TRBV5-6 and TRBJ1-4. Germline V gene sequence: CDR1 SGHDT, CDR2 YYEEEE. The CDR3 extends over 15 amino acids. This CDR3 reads CASSLGAGLSEKLFF.

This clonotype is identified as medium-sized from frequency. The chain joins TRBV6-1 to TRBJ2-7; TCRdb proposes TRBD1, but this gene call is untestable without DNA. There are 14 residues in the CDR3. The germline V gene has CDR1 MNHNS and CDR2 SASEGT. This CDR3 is CASSTSTGPYEQYF.

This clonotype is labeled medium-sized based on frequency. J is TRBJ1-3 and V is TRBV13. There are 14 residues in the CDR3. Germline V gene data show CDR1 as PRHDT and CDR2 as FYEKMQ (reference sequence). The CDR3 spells CASSFPSSGNTIYF.

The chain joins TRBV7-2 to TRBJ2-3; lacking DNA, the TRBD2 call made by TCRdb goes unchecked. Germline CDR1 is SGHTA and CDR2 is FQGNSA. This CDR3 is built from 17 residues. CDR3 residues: CASSYPRALAVTDTQYF. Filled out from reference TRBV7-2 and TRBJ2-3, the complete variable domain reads GAGVSQSPSNKVTEKGKDVELRCDPISGHTALYWYRQSLGQGLEFLIYFQGNSAPDKSGLPSDRFSAERTGGSVSTLTIQRTQQEDSAVYLCASSYPRALAVTDTQYFGPGTRLTVL.

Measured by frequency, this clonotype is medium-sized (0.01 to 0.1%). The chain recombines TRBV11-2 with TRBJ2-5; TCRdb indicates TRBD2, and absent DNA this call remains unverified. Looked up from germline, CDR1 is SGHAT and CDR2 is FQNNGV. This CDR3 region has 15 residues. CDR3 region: CASSYLAGGGETQYF.

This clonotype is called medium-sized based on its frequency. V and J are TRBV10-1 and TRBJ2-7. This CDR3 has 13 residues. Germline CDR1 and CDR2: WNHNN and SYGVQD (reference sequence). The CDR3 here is CASSEWTDNEQYF.

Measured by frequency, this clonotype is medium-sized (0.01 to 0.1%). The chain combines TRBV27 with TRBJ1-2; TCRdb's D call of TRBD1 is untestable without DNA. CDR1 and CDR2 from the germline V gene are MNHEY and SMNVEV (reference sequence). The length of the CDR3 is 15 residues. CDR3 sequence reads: CASSPGQGRNYGYTF.

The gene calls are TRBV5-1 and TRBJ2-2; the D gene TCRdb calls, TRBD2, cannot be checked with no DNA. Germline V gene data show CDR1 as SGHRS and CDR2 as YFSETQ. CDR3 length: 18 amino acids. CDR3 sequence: CASSSDHRSGRSAGELFF.

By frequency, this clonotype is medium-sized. The CDR3 spells CATFIGIEAYGYTF. The J gene is TRBJ1-2, the V gene TRBV6-2 or TRBV6-3. The CDR3 has 14 residues. The germline V gene has CDR1 MNHEY and CDR2 SVGEGT.

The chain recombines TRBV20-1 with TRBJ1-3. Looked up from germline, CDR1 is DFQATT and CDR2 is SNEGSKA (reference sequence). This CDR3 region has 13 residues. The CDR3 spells CSARGSWGNTIYF.

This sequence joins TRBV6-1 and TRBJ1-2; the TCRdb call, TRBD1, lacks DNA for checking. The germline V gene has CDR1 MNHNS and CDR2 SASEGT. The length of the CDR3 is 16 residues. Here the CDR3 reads CASSPRRVQGGYGYTF.

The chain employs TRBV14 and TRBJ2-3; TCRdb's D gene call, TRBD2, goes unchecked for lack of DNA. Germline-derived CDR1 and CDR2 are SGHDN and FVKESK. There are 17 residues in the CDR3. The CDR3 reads CASSHLGTSGRLDTQYF.

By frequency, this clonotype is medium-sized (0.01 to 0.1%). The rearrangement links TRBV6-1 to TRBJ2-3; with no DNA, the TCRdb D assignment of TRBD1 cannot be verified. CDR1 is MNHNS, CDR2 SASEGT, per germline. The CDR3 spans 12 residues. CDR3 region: CASSQTGGAQYF.

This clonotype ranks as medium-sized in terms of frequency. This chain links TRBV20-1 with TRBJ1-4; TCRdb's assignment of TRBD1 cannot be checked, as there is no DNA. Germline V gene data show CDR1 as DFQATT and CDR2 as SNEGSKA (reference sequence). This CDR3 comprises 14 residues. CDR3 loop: CSGKPRGVDEKLFF.

CDR3 sequence: CASSQRVREYSNQPQHF. The V gene is TRBV4-1, the J gene TRBJ1-5. This CDR3 contains 17 residues. CDR1 is MGHRA, CDR2 YSYEKL, per germline.

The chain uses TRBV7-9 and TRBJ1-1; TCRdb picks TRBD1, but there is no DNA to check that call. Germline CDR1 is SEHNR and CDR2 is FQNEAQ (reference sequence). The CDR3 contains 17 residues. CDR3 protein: CASSLEQPGPRGTEAFF.

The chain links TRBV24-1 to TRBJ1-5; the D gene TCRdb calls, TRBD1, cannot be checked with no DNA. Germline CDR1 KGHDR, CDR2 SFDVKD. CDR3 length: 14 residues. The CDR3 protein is CATSAAGQGQPQHF.

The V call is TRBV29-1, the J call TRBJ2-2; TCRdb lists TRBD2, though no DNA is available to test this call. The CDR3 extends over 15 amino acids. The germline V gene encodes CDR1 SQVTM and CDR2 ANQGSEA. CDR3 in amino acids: CSAQWVAGNTGELFF.

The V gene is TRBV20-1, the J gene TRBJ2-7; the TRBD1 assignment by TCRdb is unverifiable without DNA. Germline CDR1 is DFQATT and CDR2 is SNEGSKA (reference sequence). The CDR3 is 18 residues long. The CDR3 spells CSARGWSGEGTNSYEQYF.

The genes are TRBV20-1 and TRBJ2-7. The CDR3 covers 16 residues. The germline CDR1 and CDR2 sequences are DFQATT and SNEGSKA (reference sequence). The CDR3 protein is CSARPSDGRGSYEQYF.

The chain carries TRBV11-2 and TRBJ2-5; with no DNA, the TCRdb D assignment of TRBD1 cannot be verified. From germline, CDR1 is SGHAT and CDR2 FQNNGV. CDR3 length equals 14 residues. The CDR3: CASSSPGAKRAQYF.

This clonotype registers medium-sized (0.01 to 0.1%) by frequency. CDR3 region: CASSQDSTSGRGNEQFF. The genes are TRBV5-4 and TRBJ2-1; TCRdb's D gene call, TRBD2, goes unchecked for lack of DNA. The germline V gene encodes CDR1 SGHNT and CDR2 YYREEE (reference sequence). CDR3 length equals 17 residues.

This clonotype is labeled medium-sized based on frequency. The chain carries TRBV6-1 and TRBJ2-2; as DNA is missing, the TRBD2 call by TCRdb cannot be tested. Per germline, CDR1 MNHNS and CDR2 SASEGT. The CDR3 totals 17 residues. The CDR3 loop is CASKPAGLAGGTGELFF.

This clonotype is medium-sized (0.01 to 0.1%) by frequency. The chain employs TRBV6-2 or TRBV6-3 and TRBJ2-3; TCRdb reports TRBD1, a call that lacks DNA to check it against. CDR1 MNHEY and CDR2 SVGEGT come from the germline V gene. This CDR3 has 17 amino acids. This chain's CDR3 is CASSYSLDRAGTDTQYF.

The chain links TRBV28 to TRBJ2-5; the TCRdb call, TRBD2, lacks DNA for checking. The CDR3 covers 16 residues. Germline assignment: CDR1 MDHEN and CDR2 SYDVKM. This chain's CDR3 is CASSTTGRSYQETQYF.

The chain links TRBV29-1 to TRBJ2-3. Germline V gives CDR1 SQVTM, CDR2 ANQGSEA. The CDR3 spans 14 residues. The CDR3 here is CSVEGQSYTDTQYF.